Below, one TCR beta chain is given with its context. Its target antigen remains unknown. No per-base quality is available; no much larger clone lies one base away. The junction shows trimming of 2 bases on V and 7 bases on J, and the gene matches do not reach 8 bases of it. From its cysteine to its phenylalanine, the CDR3 spans 15 amino acids. CDR3 DNA is the only sequence kept; it has 45 bases, read in frame from the first base. CDR1 and CDR2 are drawn from the germline V gene: SGHRS, YFSETQ. This sample was included in a study of cytomegalovirus exposure and HLA in healthy donors (dated by TCRdb to 2016 to 2017). The study in broad terms: An earlier analysis of fewer than 750 of the donors reported 250 to 300 Gb of sequence data and 117 million unique TCR beta sequences obtained from 180 million or so T cells. Donor age, sex, ethnicity and CMV serostatus were compiled together with the repertoire data. HLA typing covered class I and class II loci at four-digit resolution. The study combined high-throughput TCR immunosequencing, statistical association of individual TCRs with disease status, and machine learning to predict cytomegalovirus infection status. Roughly five DR-DQ haplotypes were treated as single units for association and clustering because of strong linkage in the cohort. In a later genetic analysis, genome-wide SNP genotypes for about three fifths of the roughly 670 donors were used, and that subset was treated as a discovery cohort. The later analysis used no new phenotypic data to find candidate immune exposures, relying instead on TCR beta sequences and their occurrence across donors. The study profiled the T cell repertoires of 500 to 800 subjects by immunosequencing and related them to cytomegalovirus serostatus. All discovery cohort repertoires had been generated using a single sequencing platform. In a later analysis, previously published TCR beta repertoires from 666 donors were re-analyzed and high-resolution HLA genotyping was added so that TCR occurrence patterns could be studied. Across roughly 420 genotyped donors of the cohort, an average of roughly 250,000 unique TCR beta nucleotide sequences per donor were sequenced, and roughly a sixth of those sequences were non-productive. An early release that covered approximately 600 HLA-typed donors contained approximately 320 gigabases of sequencing data and 70 million to 100 million unique TCR sequences. Typing coverage differed by locus: A, B, C, DRB1 and DQB1 were typed in about 620-630 donors, DQA1 in around 500, DPA1 in some 610, and DPB1 in just under 480. Besides the first cohort of hundreds of subjects, a separate validation cohort made up of some 110 different subjects was used. In an earlier analysis of 587 of the donors, high-throughput TCR beta sequencing was used to judge whether each TCR beta V gene segment behaved as functional or pseudogenic. The study was designed to test whether signatures of past pathogen exposure could be identified by cataloging public T cell receptors. Of the roughly 410 genotyped donors, more than 75% were placed in the genetic ancestry cluster associated with self-reported Caucasian donors.

The paper's findings and limits, for the study overall: The sequencing pipeline was judged likely to have produced a cluster of highly shared sequence variants as a technical artifact. In an earlier analysis of roughly 560 of the donors, most TCR beta V segments were observed in productive rearrangements about 87% or about 30% of the time, broadly matching IMGT annotations. V-gene and J-gene trimming of TCR beta chains was associated with a missense DCLRE1C variant in a later genetic analysis, and the association was replicated in an independent cohort. In a later analysis, the rate of TCR association differed among HLA loci, with DRB1 alleles having the most associated TCRs and HLA-C alleles having the fewest. In a later genetic analysis, fewer N-insertions in productive TCRs were reported among donors in an Asian-associated ancestry cluster than the approximately 710-donor mean. It was suggested by the authors that the approach could potentially be generalized to other disease states and immunological phenotypes. In a later analysis, HLA-associated TCR beta chains were found to be more clonally expanded and to have lower generation probabilities than equally common non-associated chains. According to a later analysis, parvovirus B19, influenza, CMV and Epstein-Barr virus appeared linked to several top co-occurrence clusters. Most TCR sequences were observed very rarely across donors, whereas some public TCRs were present in many individuals. Correlated functional status among segregating V segments might reflect linkage disequilibrium, but an unknown experimental factor could not be ruled out. Fewer than 20 rarely observed V segments, including chromosome 9 orphons, were excluded from the earlier analysis of almost 600 of the donors because counts were too low. Presence/absence analyses assumed roughly uniform sequencing depth across donors, an assumption that may not hold. Only TCR beta chains were sequenced in this cohort, and the absence of alpha or paired-chain data limited detectable features. Most CMV-associated TCR beta chains appeared to be HLA-restricted in a later analysis, and the HLA associations seemed to be driven largely by CMV exposure. For the cohort, immune exposure information was limited to CMV serostatus. A further reported finding was that TCR beta sequences accurately predicted the HLA-A and HLA-B alleles for most subjects in the first cohort. Three of the identified cytomegalovirus-associated TCR beta chains were confirmed in vitro to be specific for cytomegalovirus antigens. A total of about 180 TCR beta chains were listed by the study as associated with cytomegalovirus. When HLA alleles, especially DR and DQ, strongly co-occurred, attributing TCR associations to individual alleles was difficult. In a later analysis, 16,951 TCR beta sequences were associated with specific HLA alleles at a false discovery rate of 0.05. The classifier was reported to diagnose cytomegalovirus status with high specificity and sensitivity in both the original and validation cohorts. The 87-base-pair reads could not distinguish some IMGT-functional V segments, including TRBV6-2 and TRBV6-3, so those segments were excluded. Because HLA typing was unavailable for some donors at each locus, only the typed subset was used in association tests.

Library generation was performed with the immunoSEQ multiplex PCR assay. The multiplex PCR relied on a mix of 60 forward primers for TCR Vbeta segments and 13 reverse primers for TCR Jbeta segments. The CDR3 region of rearranged TCR beta genes was amplified from genomic DNA by a multiplex PCR assay. On the Illumina HiSeq System, the amplified TCR beta libraries were sequenced as 87-base-pair reads. Under the source paper's analysis protocol: A later analysis tallied 70 million to 100 million unique TCR beta chains across the 666 repertoires, and some 10 million of those chains were shared by two or more donors. Raw reads were error-corrected and collapsed into unique sequences by a nearest-neighbor algorithm in which closely related sequences were merged to remove PCR and sequencing errors. V, D and J gene segments were assigned by aligning CDR3 sequences to IMGT reference sequences. Each retained sequence needed at least a six-nucleotide match to both a V gene segment and a J gene segment. Rearrangements were classified as productive when the CDR3 lacked stop codons and remained in frame with V and J, and all other rearrangements were classified as non-productive. Following IMGT convention, CDR3 was defined as the stretch from the second conserved V-encoded cysteine up to the conserved J-encoded phenylalanine. Sequences without an unambiguous match to a single V gene segment were excluded from the earlier analysis of approximately 560 of the donors. An earlier analysis of 500 to 600 of the donors classified V segments as functional when productive rearrangements were above 56.7% and as segregating when the standard deviation between donors was above 5%. A statistical classification framework was developed to diagnose cytomegalovirus status using the catalog of TCR beta chain sequences. In a later analysis, TCR nucleotide sequences were compared against IMGT/GENE-DB human TR gene sequences so that V and J genes could be assigned. The TCRdist pipeline was used in a later analysis to assign CDR3 sequences and most-parsimonious VDJ recombination scenarios. In a later analysis, every TCR beta chain was defined by the combination of its CDR3 amino acid sequence and its V-gene family, and reads without a unique V-gene family were dropped. As a way to deal with suspected cross-contamination and a sequencing artifact, a later analysis dropped 450 to 700 nucleotide sequences that were highly shared and had low generation probability. For each public chain, a later analysis derived a clonal expansion index from normalized ranks of inferred template counts within each repertoire. A later analysis computed generation probabilities with a VDJ recombination model fitted to out-of-frame rearrangements, and checked the results against IGoR. In a later analysis, hypergeometric tests were used to score TCR-TCR, TCR-HLA and TCR-CMV co-occurrence, with a repertoire-size bias correction applied to TCR pairs. To estimate false discovery rates, a later analysis permuted the HLA or CMV assignments 20 times. In a later analysis, co-occurring TCRs were grouped using DBSCAN, and TCRdist sequence similarity was added for clustering within HLA-allele-positive subsets. Repertoires with fewer than 30,000 or more than 120,000 public chains were left out of co-occurrence clustering, as were five repertoires with anomalous nucleotide sharing. TCRdb retrieved this table from immuneACCESS and kept in-frame rearrangements only. Not all clones are present; in checked studies, unresolved V genes account for under half, and no reason is known for the remainder. V and J calls and clone size are copied from that table; D and trimming were computed from the DNA. The sample table lists 200,000 to 300,000 clones, roughly four fifths of them with a count of one. The ten largest clones represent about 2% of the sample.

The cohort was made up of about 670 healthy bone marrow donors. At the time of sampling, all cohort members were nominally healthy, though unrecorded immune exposures were likely present. The donor was CMV seropositive and was included in the group of 270 or so seropositive cohort members. A peripheral blood sample was collected from each donor, and TCR beta sequencing was performed on peripheral blood mononuclear cells. Genomic DNA extraction from the blood cell samples was performed with the Qiagen DNeasy Blood Extraction Kit. The chain joins TRBV5-1 to TRBJ2-1, with TRBD2 identical over 8 junction bases. Sequencing used PBMCs. This TCR was recovered from a middle-aged woman in good health and CMV-seropositive. The CDR3 in this case is CASSLMAGGDNEQFF. The DNA sequence is as follows: TGCGCCAGCAGCTTAATGGCGGGGGGAGATAATGAGCAGTTCTTC.